This T cell receptor beta chain was recorded in a study of blood T cell repertoires in COVID-19. Some clones are missing from TCRdb's copy, which holds only in-frame ones; the method was immunoSEQ multiplex PCR. The sample holds roughly 300,000 clones, 89% seen once. This clonotype was obtained from a woman aged 25 to 39 with COVID-19, enrolled during active disease. Sequencing was performed on peripheral blood.

This CDR3 reads CASSRGTGELFF. The CDR3 DNA reads TGTGCCAGCAGCCGAGGTACCGGGGAGCTGTTTTTT. The rearrangement links TRBV9 to TRBJ2-2; D is uncertain. V lost 4 bases, J lost 5 bases, and 6 bases lay in between. The germline V gene has CDR1 SGDLS and CDR2 YYNGEE. The CDR3 consists of 12 residues.